The 21 T cell receptor beta chains below were found in one sample sequenced in a study of T and B cells in COVID-19 patients. From blood, roughly 250-550 ng of genomic DNA served as TRB template. TRB rearrangements were amplified by multiplex PCR with BIOMED2 TRB-A/B primers. TCRdb reanalysed the multiplex PCR reads using MiXCR and keeps one entry per CDR3 protein. The profile covers 20,000 to 25,000 distinct CDR3 sequences, with about 30% appearing a single time and over 2% taken by the ten largest. The sample taken for sequencing was blood. The receptors come from a human donor who had recovered from COVID-19.

As DNA, the CDR3 is TGTGCCAGTAGTATAAGGGGCACTCCCTTGGGCACTGAAGCTTTCTTT. This sequence encodes CASSIRGTPLGTEAFF. This sequence joins TRBV19 and TRBJ1-1, with D perhaps TRBD1 (5 bases). In germline, CDR1 is LNHDA, CDR2 SQIVND (reference sequence). V lost 2 bases to trimming and J lost 4 bases, with 17 bases between them. This CDR3 spans 16 amino acids.

The V gene is TRBV5-4, the J gene TRBJ1-2; tentatively, D is TRBD1 (5 bases). Germline V gene data show CDR1 as SGHNT and CDR2 as YYREEE (reference sequence). The CDR3 runs to 14 residues. Trimming cost V 4 bases and J 5 bases, with 15 bases left between them. CDR3: CASSRRAELYGYTF. The CDR3 DNA is TGTGCCAGCAGCCGCAGGGCCGAGCTATATGGCTACACCTTC.

This clonotype qualifies as medium-sized (0.01 to 0.1%). Written as DNA, the CDR3 is TGTGCCAGCTCACCTGGAGACAGGGTGAGAAACACCATATATTTT. Its protein product is CASSPGDRVRNTIYF. The genes are TRBV18 and TRBJ1-3; TRBD1 agrees at 7 bases. The ends lost 3 bases at V and 5 bases at J; junction bases unmatched: 7. The V gene's germline CDR1 is KGHSH and CDR2 LQKENI. The length of the CDR3 is 15 residues.

The CDR3 bases are TGTGCCGGTAGCGGGGGGGACAGAAACTGGGGGGTGCAGTTCTTC. Translation gives CAGSGGDRNWGVQFF. The rearrangement joins TRBV30 to TRBJ2-1; 11 bases align to TRBD2. From germline, CDR1 is GTSNPN and CDR2 SVGIG (reference sequence). CDR3 length equals 15 residues. Trimming took 8 bases from V and 12 from J; bases not matched to a gene: 18.

This chain connects TRBV6-5 to TRBJ2-7; 8 positions agree with TRBD1. Germline trimming cut 4 bases from V and 5 bases from J; bases unmatched to any gene: 7. CDR1 MNHEY and CDR2 SVGAGI come from the germline V gene. This CDR3 is 14 amino acids long. CDR3 bases: TGTGCCAGCAGTTCCGGACAGGGTGACAACGAGCAGTACTTC. Protein sequence: CASSSGQGDNEQYF.

The V call is TRBV27, the J call TRBJ2-7; 7 nucleotides match TRBD2. Germline loops: CDR1 MNHEY, CDR2 SMNVEV (reference sequence). Losses at the gene ends were 0 bases for V and 3 bases for J; bases not matched to a gene: 5. The CDR3 is 15 residues long. The CDR3 sequence is CASSLSDRGVYEQYF. The CDR3 DNA follows: TGTGCCAGCAGTTTATCGGACCGGGGGGTCTACGAGCAGTACTTC.

The rearrangement joins TRBV5-5 to TRBJ2-7; 10 nucleotides align to TRBD2. Germline V CDR1 and CDR2: SGHKS, YYEKEE (reference sequence). This CDR3 contains 14 residues. V lost 2 bases, J lost 6 bases, and 5 bases stayed unmatched. The CDR3 loop reads CASSFGTSAGEQYF. CDR3 bases: TGTGCCAGCAGCTTCGGGACTAGCGCGGGCGAGCAGTACTTC. The full variable domain, rest sourced from reference TRBV5-5 and TRBJ2-7, is DAGVTQSPTHLIKTRGQQVTLRCSPISGHKSVSWYQQVLGQGPQFIFQYYEKEERGRGNFPDRFSARQFPNYSSELNVNALLLGDSALYLCASSFGTSAGEQYFGPGTRLTVT.

This clonotype was seen just once. The rearrangement joins TRBV4-1 to TRBJ2-7, with unresolved D. From germline, CDR1 is MGHRA and CDR2 YSYEKL. V gave up 5 bases and J gave up 2 bases, with 13 bases separating them. The CDR3 sequence is 14 residues long. The CDR3 loop reads CASSSRAGAYEQYF. CDR3 sequence (DNA): TGCGCCAGCAGCTCAAGGGCAGGTGCCTACGAGCAGTACTTC.

This clonotype was found a few times. The chain carries TRBV5-4 and TRBJ1-2; TRBD1 might be the D (5 bases). The CDR3 totals 16 residues. V gave up 0 bases and J gave up 4 bases, with 16 bases separating them. Germline CDR1 and CDR2: SGHNT and YYREEE (reference sequence). The CDR3 DNA is TGTGCCAGCAGCTTGGCAGGGCAGGGAGCTTCCTATGGCTACACCTTC. Its translation is CASSLAGQGASYGYTF.

This clonotype was counted a few times. V is TRBV6-6 and J is TRBJ2-5; TRBD1 agrees at 10 bases. Per the germline V gene, CDR1 is MNHNY and CDR2 is SVGAGI (reference sequence). V lost 5 bases to trimming and J lost 3 bases; unmatched junction nucleotides: 3. The CDR3 is 14 residues long. The CDR3 protein is CASSPTGGEETQYF. CDR3 nucleotide sequence: TGTGCCAGCAGTCCGACAGGGGGCGAAGAGACCCAGTACTTC.

The CDR3 region has the DNA TGTGCCAGCAGCGGGGGCCCCACAGATACGCAGTATTTT. It specifies CASSGGPTDTQYF. The chain joins TRBV28 to TRBJ2-3; D could derive from TRBD1 or TRBD2 (6 bases each). The CDR3 runs to 13 residues. With 6 bases removed from V and 2 bases from J, the gap between germline ends came to 9 bases. Looked up from germline, CDR1 is MDHEN and CDR2 is SYDVKM.

This clonotype was seen many times. V gene TRBV12-3 or TRBV12-4 combines with J gene TRBJ2-3, with 8 bases fitting TRBD2. V shed 4 bases and J 2 bases; nucleotides not matched to a gene: 14. The CDR3 consists of 18 residues. CDR3: CASSSLGVGGGPTDTQYF. For the CDR3, the DNA is TGTGCCAGCAGTTCGCTAGGTGTGGGCGGGGGGCCCACAGATACGCAGTATTTT.

This clonotype has more than one count but fewer than ten. The rearrangement links TRBV5-1 to TRBJ2-2; D is possibly TRBD2 (6 bases). Looked up from germline, CDR1 is SGHRS and CDR2 is YFSETQ. This CDR3 has 14 amino acids. Trimming stripped 3 bases from V and 4 bases from J, with 10 bases between. The CDR3 protein is CASSSMGGTGELFF. Here the CDR3 DNA reads TGCGCCAGCAGCTCTATGGGAGGCACCGGGGAGCTGTTTTTT.

The V gene is TRBV11-3, the J gene TRBJ2-6, with 7 bases aligning to TRBD2. In germline, CDR1 is SGHNT, CDR2 YENEEA. This CDR3 has 15 amino acids. Germline trimming cut 5 bases from V and 0 bases from J; bases unmatched to any gene: 1. The DNA for the CDR3 is TGTGCCAGCAGCGGGGGGGTCTCTGGGGCCAACGTCCTGACTTTC. Translation: CASSGGVSGANVLTF.

This clonotype was recorded many times. The V and J genes are TRBV30 and TRBJ1-5; D not certain. Deletions cut 2 bases from V and 4 bases from J, with 9 bases between. Germline V gene data show CDR1 as GTSNPN and CDR2 as SVGIG (reference sequence). The CDR3 spans 13 residues. DNA of the CDR3: TGTGCCTGGAGTATAGGCCAAAATCAGCCCCAGCATTTT. This codes for CAWSIGQNQPQHF. Full variable domain (outside the CDR3, taken from reference TRBV30 and TRBJ1-5): SQTIHQWPATLVQPVGSPLSLECTVEGTSNPNLYWYRQAAGRGLQLLFYSVGIGQISSEVPQNLSASRPQDRQFILSSKKLLLSDSGFYLCAWSIGQNQPQHFGDGTRLSIL.

This clonotype was seen more than once but under ten times. The chain employs TRBV6-5 and TRBJ1-2, with a tentative D call TRBD1 (5 bases). V gave up 0 bases and J gave up 3 bases, with 11 bases separating them. Germline loops: CDR1 MNHEY, CDR2 SVGAGI. The CDR3 is 15 residues long. The CDR3 loop reads CASSYSGRADYGYTF. CDR3 in DNA: TGTGCCAGCAGTTACTCTGGCAGGGCGGACTATGGCTACACCTTC.

In DNA form, the CDR3 reads TGCAGCGTTGAAGGTCAGGGCTACGAGCAGTACTTC. Translated: CSVEGQGYEQYF. This chain links TRBV29-1 with TRBJ2-7; a weak D match, TRBD1 (5 bases). There are 12 residues in the CDR3. V was trimmed by 1 base and J by 3 bases, leaving 7 bases between them. Germline CDR1 and CDR2: SQVTM and ANQGSEA.

The V gene is TRBV29-1, the J gene TRBJ2-3, with TRBD2 identical over 10 bases. V was clipped by 5 bases and J by 5 bases; unmatched bases: 7. The CDR3 runs 14 residues. Germline CDR1 is SQVTM and CDR2 is ANQGSEA. Written as DNA, the CDR3 is TGCAGCGTTTATGAGCGGGGGGGCCTAGATACGCAGTATTTT. It specifies CSVYERGGLDTQYF.

The chain links TRBV12-3 or TRBV12-4 to TRBJ1-1; no clear D. This CDR3 has 14 amino acids. The V and J ends lost 8 bases and 3 bases respectively, with 16 bases between them. In DNA form, the CDR3 reads TGTGCCAGCCTACCCCCTCTCGCGGACACTGAAGCTTTCTTT. Amino acid sequence: CASLPPLADTEAFF.

The gene calls are TRBV6-1 and TRBJ1-2; D ambiguous. CDR3 length equals 15 residues. The V gene's germline CDR1 is MNHNS and CDR2 SASEGT. The V end lost 2 bases, the J end lost 2 bases, and 12 bases lay between the germline ends. CDR3 sequence reads: CASSEFLLGNYGYTF. The CDR3 DNA reads as TGTGCCAGCAGTGAATTCCTCCTCGGGAACTATGGCTACACCTTC.

The table lists this clonotype with a few counts. At one boundary the junction diverges from the germline segment, which might be a read error. The J gene is TRBJ1-6, the V gene TRBV6-5; 8 bases match TRBD1. The CDR3 length is 14 residues. Germline V gene lookup returns CDR1 MNHEY and CDR2 SVGAGI. The CDR3 loop is CASSDSNRGTPLHF. The CDR3 DNA reads TGTGCCAGCAGTGACTCGAACAGGGGGACACCCCTCCACTTT.